This paragraph reports one T cell receptor beta chain. Antigen: not known. This sample is part of a study of radiation and T cells in renal cell carcinoma. Points from the study as a whole: In blood, top tumor clones expanded by 2 weeks, shrinking by 4.

Regarding time point: blood 4 weeks post-SBRT, at nephrectomy. The treatment: 15 Gy SBRT to primary tumor, nephrectomy 4 weeks later. Profiling relied on immunoSEQ multiplex PCR, and the TCRdb table lists in-frame clones only, not all of them. The data contain about 140,000 clones, about 88% of them singletons. Germline V lookup: CDR1 SGHAT, CDR2 FQNNGV. Trimming shortened V by 3 bases and J by 1 base, and 9 bases separated the two germline ends. The CDR3 contains 14 residues. The sequencing used blood, collected from a patient whose treatment included radiotherapy and nephrectomy. The clonotype comes from a woman between 50 and 59 years old with renal cell carcinoma. The V and J genes are TRBV11-2 and TRBJ1-1; tentatively, D is TRBD1 (5 bases). CDR3 protein: CASSLLDKNTEAFF. CDR3 bases: TGTGCCAGCAGCTTGCTGGACAAGAACACTGAAGCTTTCTTT.